This T cell receptor (beta chain) derives from a study of human T cells and chemical hapten exposure. Study summary: In the approximately 26-week study, patients were dosed weekly with diphenylcyclopropenone on the scalp throughout. Broader study findings: The number of TCRs above 1 in 1000 frequency did not change after DPC sensitization. Expanded TCRs showed more large CDR3 clusters than pre-sensitization or healthy control sets.

The length of the CDR3 is 13 residues. The V gene lost 3 bases and the J gene lost 3 bases, with 9 bases spanning the gap. Per germline, CDR1 SGHTA and CDR2 FQGNSA. This sample's time point: patch test 1, 2 weeks after DPC sensitization. Treatment noted: therapeutic diphenylcyclopropenone sensitization with weekly scalp DPC. This clonotype was counted many times. Its antigen is undetermined. Under the authors' procedure: Samples had a median of roughly 100,000 TCRs, ranging roughly 20,000 to 750,000. One entry per CDR3 protein results from TCRdb running MiXCR on the RACE reads. The V and J calls were not made by the authors but by TCRdb's processing. The repertoire consists of about 360,000 distinct CDR3 sequences, with more than 4.5% occurring once and the leading ten covering under 2.5%.

The V call is TRBV7-2, the J call TRBJ2-7, with D unclear. The receptor was derived from a woman aged 45-59 years with alopecia areata. Some clones in this sample may be carry-over from other donors' samples. The sample in question was whole blood, obtained in connection with sensitization to the hapten diphenylcyclopropenone (DPC). CDR3 bases: TGTGCCAGCAGCTTCCCAGCAGGCTACGAGCAGTACTTC. Amino acids: CASSFPAGYEQYF. The whole variable domain, filled in from reference TRBV7-2 and TRBJ2-7, reads GAGVSQSPSNKVTEKGKDVELRCDPISGHTALYWYRQSLGQGLEFLIYFQGNSAPDKSGLPSDRFSAERTGGSVSTLTIQRTQQEDSAVYLCASSFPAGYEQYFGPGTRLTVT.